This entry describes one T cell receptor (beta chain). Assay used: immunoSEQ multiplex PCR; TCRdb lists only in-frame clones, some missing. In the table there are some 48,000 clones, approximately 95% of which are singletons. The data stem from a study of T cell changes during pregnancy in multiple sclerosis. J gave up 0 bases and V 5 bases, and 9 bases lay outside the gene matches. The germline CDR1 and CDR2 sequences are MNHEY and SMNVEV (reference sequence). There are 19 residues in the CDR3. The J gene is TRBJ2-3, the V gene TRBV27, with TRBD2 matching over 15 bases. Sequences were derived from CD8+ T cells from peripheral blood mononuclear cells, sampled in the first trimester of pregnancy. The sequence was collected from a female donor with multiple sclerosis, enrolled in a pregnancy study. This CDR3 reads CASSVGLAGGYTSTDTQYF. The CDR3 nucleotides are TGTGCCAGCAGTGTCGGACTAGCGGGAGGGTATACTAGCACAGATACGCAGTATTTT.